Listed below are T cell receptor beta chains from one sample, sequenced in a study of shared clonotypes between healthy human individuals. The protocol was immunoSEQ multiplex PCR, while the TCRdb copy is restricted to in-frame clones and leaves out a portion. The data show some 2,100,000 clones, approximately 95% seen once. Sample: naive CD4+ T cells sorted from blood. These receptors all stem from a man between 18 and 35 years old in good health. CDR3s include the opening cysteine and the closing phenylalanine or tryptophan. The D gene is left open where the match is weak.

D	V	J	CDR3	DNA
TRBD2	TRBV19	TRBJ2-3	CASSMQAGGQDTQYF	TGTGCCAGTAGTATGCAAGCGGGAGGGCAAGATACGCAGTATTTT
TRBD1	TRBV11-2	TRBJ1-5	CASRIIGQVVVGNQPQHF	TGTGCCAGCCGAATTATTGGACAGGTGGTAGTTGGCAATCAGCCCCAGCATTTT
TRBD1	TRBV28	TRBJ1-1	CASSLTTGTGASAEAFF	TGTGCCAGCAGTTTAACAACCGGGACAGGGGCGTCGGCTGAAGCTTTCTTT
NA	TRBV4-1	TRBJ2-2	CASSPSDNSRWELFF	TGCGCCAGCAGCCCCTCCGACAACTCACGGTGGGAGCTGTTTTTT
TRBD2	TRBV4-1	TRBJ2-1	CASSQDMRLAGPSYNEQFF	TGCGCCAGCAGCCAAGATATGAGACTAGCGGGGCCCTCCTACAATGAGCAGTTCTTC
TRBD2	TRBV9	TRBJ2-7	CASSVGGEGVGEQYF	TGTGCCAGCAGCGTAGGTGGGGAGGGCGTAGGCGAGCAGTACTTC
NA	TRBV19	TRBJ1-1	CASSSEGTRLNTEAFF	TGTGCCAGTAGTTCCGAGGGGACAAGATTGAACACTGAAGCTTTCTTT
TRBD1	TRBV7-2	TRBJ2-1	CASSLGQGAPNEQFF	TGTGCCAGCAGCTTAGGACAGGGGGCCCCCAATGAGCAGTTCTTC
NA	TRBV10-3	TRBJ2-7	CAIRVTGGDEQYF	TGTGCCATCAGGGTGACGGGGGGCGACGAGCAGTACTTC
NA	TRBV11-2	TRBJ2-3	CASSLPLPGTDTQYF	TGTGCCAGCAGCTTACCCCTTCCGGGCACAGATACGCAGTATTTT
NA	TRBV19	TRBJ2-5	CASSNRQPETQYF	TGTGCCAGTAGTAATCGCCAGCCAGAGACCCAGTACTTC
TRBD1	TRBV6-4	TRBJ2-2	CASSVQGASGELFF	TGTGCCAGCAGTGTCCAGGGGGCCTCCGGGGAGCTGTTTTTT
NA	TRBV7-2	TRBJ2-2	CASSPYAGELFF	TGTGCCAGCAGCCCCTACGCCGGGGAGCTGTTTTTT
NA	TRBV7-2	TRBJ1-2	CASSLLGRSLPSYGYTF	TGTGCCAGCAGCCTCCTGGGACGCTCGCTCCCCTCGTATGGCTACACCTTC
NA	TRBV6-1	TRBJ2-1	CASSSWGIYNEQFF	TGTGCCAGCAGTTCCTGGGGGATCTACAATGAGCAGTTCTTC
NA	TRBV7-9	TRBJ1-1	CASSLAFVGNTEAFF	TGTGCCAGCAGCTTAGCGTTCGTAGGGAACACTGAAGCTTTCTTT
NA	TRBV5-1	TRBJ2-7	CASSLVQSSYEQYF	TGCGCCAGCAGCTTGGTACAGAGCTCCTACGAGCAGTACTTC